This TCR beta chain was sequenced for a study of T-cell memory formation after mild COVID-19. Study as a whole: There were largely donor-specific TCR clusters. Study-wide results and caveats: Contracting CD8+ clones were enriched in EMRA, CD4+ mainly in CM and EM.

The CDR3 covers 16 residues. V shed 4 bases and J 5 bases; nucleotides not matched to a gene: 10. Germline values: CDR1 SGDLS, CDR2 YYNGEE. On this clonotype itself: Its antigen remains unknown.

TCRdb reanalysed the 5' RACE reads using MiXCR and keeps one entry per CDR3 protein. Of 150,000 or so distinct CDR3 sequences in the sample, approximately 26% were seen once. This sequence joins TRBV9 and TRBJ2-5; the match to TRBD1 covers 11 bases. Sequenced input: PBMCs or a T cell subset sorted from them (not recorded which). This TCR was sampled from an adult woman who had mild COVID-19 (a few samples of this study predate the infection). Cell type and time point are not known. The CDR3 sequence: CASSPQRTGGDETQYF. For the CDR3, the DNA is TGTGCCAGCAGCCCTCAAAGGACAGGGGGCGATGAGACCCAGTACTTC.